These 14 T cell receptor beta chains came from one sample sequenced in a study of sequential checkpoint blockade in melanoma. Profiled with immunoSEQ multiplex PCR; TCRdb holds only in-frame clones, not every one. Among about 9,600 clones listed, approximately 30% were seen once. Described treatment: randomized to nivolumab then ipilimumab (arm A) or the reverse (arm B). This sample comprised tumor tissue (inferred from file names), obtained from a patient given nivolumab and ipilimumab in sequence. Every receptor here comes from a human donor with melanoma.

The chain employs TRBV28 and TRBJ1-4, with a possible D match to TRBD1 (6 bases). Looked up from germline, CDR1 is MDHEN and CDR2 is SYDVKM. With 2 bases removed from V and 6 bases from J, the gap between germline ends came to 13 bases. There are 15 residues in the CDR3. In nucleotides, the CDR3 is TGTGCCAGCAGTTTAGGCGGGGGGCAGGATGAAAAACTGTTTTTT. This translates into CASSLGGGQDEKLFF. The full variable domain, rest sourced from reference TRBV28 and TRBJ1-4, is DVKVTQSSRYLVKRTGEKVFLECVQDMDHENMFWYRQDPGLGLRLIYFSYDVKMKEKGDIPEGYSVSREKKERFSLILESASTNQTSMYLCASSLGGGQDEKLFFGSGTQLSVL.

The chain has TRBV6-8 and TRBJ1-2, with D unclear. Per the germline V gene, CDR1 is MNHGY and CDR2 is SAAAGT. The CDR3 runs 13 residues. V lost 5 bases, J lost 6 bases, and 13 bases lay in between. CDR3: CASSIREEHGYTF. CDR3 DNA sequence: TGTGCCAGCAGTATCAGAGAAGAGCATGGCTACACCTTC.

This clone has at least ten counts. The V gene is TRBV6-8, the J gene TRBJ2-2; a possible D gene is TRBD2 (5 bases). This CDR3 spans 12 amino acids. V was shortened by 10 bases and J by 4 bases, with 10 bases between the two germline ends. From germline, CDR1 is MNHGY and CDR2 SAAAGT. The CDR3, as DNA: TGTGCCACGCGGGCTCCCACCGGGGAGCTGTTTTTT. This sequence encodes CATRAPTGELFF.

Only a few counts were recorded for this clone. V usage is TRBV5-1 and J usage is TRBJ2-3, with D tentatively TRBD2 (7 bases). The germline V and J ends were trimmed by 4 bases and 3 bases, with 18 bases remaining between them. Germline V gives CDR1 SGHRS, CDR2 YFSETQ. The CDR3 is 16 amino acids. The CDR3: CASSPNLGGHTDTQYF. DNA for the CDR3: TGCGCCAGCAGCCCAAACTTGGGGGGGCATACAGATACGCAGTATTTT. The variable domain in full, completed from reference TRBV5-1 and TRBJ2-3, reads KAGVTQTPRYLIKTRGQQVTLSCSPISGHRSVSWYQQTPGQGLQFLFEYFSETQRNKGNFPGRFSGRQFSNSRSEMNVSTLELGDSALYLCASSPNLGGHTDTQYFGPGTRLTVL.

This clone was seen ten or more times. The chain uses TRBV1 and TRBJ1-6. TRBV1 is reported as a pseudogene. This CDR3 comprises 20 residues. The CDR3 sequence: CASSQREGREGASYNSPLHF. CDR3 in DNA: TGCGCCAGCAGCCAAAGAGAGGGCCGAGAGGGCGCATCCTATAATTCACCCCTCCACTTT.

This chain connects TRBV6-8 to TRBJ1-1, with a possible D match to TRBD1 (5 bases). The CDR3 has 12 amino acids. Germline CDR1 reads MNHGY; CDR2 reads SAAAGT. Trimming cost V 6 bases and J 10 bases, with 15 bases left between them. The chain's CDR3 is CASSQTQGRAFF. CDR3 in DNA: TGTGCCAGCAGCCAGACCCAGGGTCGAGCTTTCTTT.

The table lists this clone with a few counts. V gene TRBV6-8 combines with J gene TRBJ2-3; D unclear. The length of the CDR3 is 15 residues. Germline CDR1 is MNHGY and CDR2 is SAAAGT. V was trimmed by 0 bases and J by 6 bases, leaving 13 bases between them. CDR3 sequence reads: CASSYSRRAPDTQYF. The CDR3 DNA sequence: TGTGCCAGCAGTTACTCAAGACGGGCCCCGGATACGCAGTATTTT.

This chain uses TRBV5-1 with TRBJ1-5; no clear D gene. Trimming left V 4 bases short and J 5 bases short, with 13 bases between. CDR1 SGHRS and CDR2 YFSETQ come from the germline V gene. There are 14 residues in the CDR3. The CDR3 is CASSAVPGDQPQHF. CDR3 nucleotides: TGCGCCAGCAGCGCGGTCCCTGGGGATCAGCCCCAGCATTTT. The full variable domain, in which reference TRBV5-1 and TRBJ1-5 provide the parts outside the CDR3, is KAGVTQTPRYLIKTRGQQVTLSCSPISGHRSVSWYQQTPGQGLQFLFEYFSETQRNKGNFPGRFSGRQFSNSRSEMNVSTLELGDSALYLCASSAVPGDQPQHFGDGTRLSIL.

Only a few counts were recorded for this clone. The chain uses TRBV18 and TRBJ2-7; no clear D. This CDR3 has 12 amino acids. V lost 3 bases and J lost 4, with 7 bases in between. Germline assignment: CDR1 KGHSH and CDR2 LQKENI. The CDR3 DNA follows: TGTGCCAGCTCACCTGATAGGTACGAGCAGTACTTC. Protein: CASSPDRYEQYF.

In its sample, this clone was seen once. CDR3 nucleotide sequence: TGCGCCAGCCCAGGACACCACACCGGGGAGCTGTTTTTT. As protein: CASPGHHTGELFF. This chain connects TRBV10-2 to TRBJ2-2, with D tentatively TRBD1 (5 bases). Germline CDR1 WSHSY, CDR2 SAAADI. This CDR3 comprises 13 residues. The V end lost 8 bases, the J end lost 3 bases, and 10 bases lay between the germline ends.

This chain joins TRBV18 and TRBJ2-7; the match to TRBD2 covers 8 bases. CDR1 is KGHSH, CDR2 LQKENI, per germline. After removal of 0 bases from V and 7 bases from J, the junction contained 11 bases not matched to a gene. The CDR3 length is 16 residues. CDR3: CASSPPVNSGGREQYF. CDR3 in DNA: TGTGCCAGCTCACCACCCGTCAACAGCGGGGGTCGGGAGCAGTACTTC.

This clone has a count of ten or more. The CDR3 coding sequence is TGTGCCAGCAGCTTAAGTGAGGGACCCTGGTATGGCTACACCTTC. It is translated as CASSLSEGPWYGYTF. The gene calls are TRBV11-3 and TRBJ1-2, with D possibly TRBD1 on 5 matching bases. Germline assignment: CDR1 SGHNT and CDR2 YENEEA. V lost 2 bases and J 5 bases, leaving 15 bases between the germline ends. The CDR3 loop spans 15 amino acids.

This chain uses TRBV19 with TRBJ2-1; TRBD1 aligns across 9 bases. Germline V gives CDR1 LNHDA, CDR2 SQIVND (reference sequence). The CDR3 totals 15 residues. V shed 9 bases, J shed 3 bases, and the junction held 9 bases outside the gene matches. CDR3 coding DNA: TGTGCCAGCAAAACCGACAGGGGGTTCTACAATGAGCAGTTCTTC. This codes for CASKTDRGFYNEQFF.

This clone was observed many times. The rearrangement links TRBV11-3 to TRBJ2-5; D gene unclear. Germline CDR1 reads SGHNT; CDR2 reads YENEEA. The CDR3 loop spans 14 amino acids. The germline V and J ends were trimmed by 4 bases and 3 bases, with 12 bases remaining between them. This CDR3 is CASSSRALKETQYF. The CDR3 nucleotides are TGTGCCAGCAGCTCCCGGGCCCTCAAAGAGACCCAGTACTTC.